The present TCR beta chain was sequenced within a study of T cell changes during pregnancy in multiple sclerosis. Data came from immunoSEQ multiplex PCR; TCRdb stores just in-frame clones and leaves some out. The data show approximately 42,000 clones, 80% to 90% seen once. Germline V CDR1 and CDR2: MGHDK, SYGVNS. V lost 2 bases and J 4 bases, leaving 11 bases between the germline ends. The CDR3 covers 14 residues. The source material was CD4+ T cells from peripheral blood mononuclear cells, sampled before pregnancy. The clonotype was recovered from a female donor with multiple sclerosis, enrolled in a pregnancy study. The chain uses TRBV25-1 and TRBJ1-2; D is undetermined. The chain's CDR3 is CASSEGNNFYGYTF. The CDR3 nucleotides read TGTGCCAGCAGTGAAGGCAACAATTTCTATGGCTACACCTTC.